Detailed here is one T cell receptor beta chain. Trimming left V 0 bases short and J 5 bases short, with 3 bases between. CDR1 SGHNT and CDR2 YYREEE come from the germline V gene (reference sequence). The CDR3 extends over 12 amino acids. TCRdb keeps only in-frame clones here, not all; method: immunoSEQ multiplex PCR. The repertoire holds about 210,000 clones, with around four fifths as singletons. These data come from a study of blood T cell repertoires in COVID-19. The clonotype comes from a man over 45 with active or convalescent COVID-19. The rearrangement joins TRBV5-4 to TRBJ2-1; D is unresolved. Material for sequencing was peripheral blood. This CDR3 is CASSLGHNEQFF. CDR3 DNA sequence: TGTGCCAGCAGCTTGGGGCACAATGAGCAGTTCTTC.